Included here is one T cell receptor (beta chain) sequence, with context. Germline V CDR1 and CDR2: MNHNS, SASEGT. The CDR3 runs 13 residues. V was pared by 10 bases and J by 5 bases, with 17 bases between. The sample originates from a study of OX40 agonist ivuxolimab in advanced cancers. Study-wide background: Partial responses occurred in three patients (one hepatocellular carcinoma, two cutaneous melanoma).

Clones were read by immunoSEQ multiplex PCR, and TCRdb kept only the in-frame ones, dropping some. The sample has 90,000 to 120,000 clones, less than 95% seen once; the top ten hold roughly 1.1%. Source: CD4+ or CD8+ T cells sorted from blood, taken in a trial of the OX40 agonist ivuxolimab. The receptor comes from an adult with an advanced solid tumor such as melanoma, head and neck, liver or kidney cancer. V is TRBV6-1 and J is TRBJ1-1; D not certain. This CDR3 is CANQQTLSTEAFF. Written as DNA, the CDR3 is TGTGCCAACCAACAGACTCTGAGTACTGAAGCTTTCTTT.